This TCR beta chain comes out of a study of blood T cell repertoires in COVID-19. Study background: Samples of COVID-19 (acute and convalescent) were obtained from the United States, Italy and Spain. The analysed material was cDNA or gDNA that came from T cells, B-cell-depleted T cells, or PBMCs.

Per the original data handling: Amplification with reference gene primers provided the estimates of nucleated cell counts. The repertoire was sequenced with immunoSEQ multiplex PCR; TCRdb's copy has only in-frame clones and lacks some. For V, J and clone size, that table is used; D and trimming come from the DNA. The sample contains 70,000 to 75,000 clones, approximately 80% of which appear only once. V lost 0 bases to trimming and J lost 1 base, with 9 bases between them. Per germline, CDR1 MGHRA and CDR2 YSYEKL. This CDR3 comprises 15 residues. This TCR was recovered from a man in his 70s with acute or convalescent COVID-19. The sample taken for sequencing was peripheral blood. This sequence joins TRBV4-1 and TRBJ1-1; D not resolved. The CDR3 sequence is CASSQEGGRNTEAFF. CDR3 nucleotide sequence: TGCGCCAGCAGCCAAGAAGGAGGAAGGAACACTGAAGCTTTCTTT.